The T cell receptor (beta chain) described here comes from a study of T cells in Graves' hyperthyroidism and ophthalmopathy (dated 2019 in TCRdb). Regarding the complete study: To identify distinguishing TCR V-J signatures, a discovery cohort of 95 to 100 patients was used, comprising some 45 with Graves' ophthalmopathy and about 59 with stable Graves' hyperthyroidism. Prospective prediction of ophthalmopathy was tested in an independent validation cohort of some 20 hyperthyroidism patients and 15 to 17 patients who later progressed to ophthalmopathy. The approximately 100 discovery patients were randomly divided into training and test sets at a 7:3 ratio. In addition, the study compared T-cell repertoires in thyroid tissue and in blood from five to seven Graves' hyperthyroidism patients. Once sampling was done, hyperthyroidism patients were given methimazole at a starting dose of 30 mg daily, whereas ophthalmopathy patients were given high-dose intravenous methylprednisolone. According to the paper, TCR Vbeta CDR3 sequencing was carried out on about 140 peripheral blood samples, which came from about 45 ophthalmopathy, around 75 hyperthyroidism and around 17 progressor patients.

On the study overall, not on this receptor specifically: Ophthalmopathy was separated from stable hyperthyroidism by a 13 V-J signature model, with approximately 89% sensitivity and just over 81% specificity obtained in cross-validation and 80%/75% obtained in testing. Most expanded thyroid clonotypes (frequency above 0.001) were also detected in blood, a finding suggesting that blood repertoires may reflect thyroid immune responses. In validation, progression to ophthalmopathy was predicted by the model with about 70% sensitivity and nearly 75% specificity, a median of approximately 6.5 months before onset. Sample size was not statistically predetermined, and blinding of investigators to group allocation was not performed.

This clonotype appeared many times. Its target antigen remains unknown. The record has no base qualities; no much larger clone is one base away. A patient counted as having stable Graves' hyperthyroidism if no progression to ophthalmopathy occurred over 18 months of follow-up. Hyperthyroidism patients were aged 18 to 65 years and newly diagnosed, with disease duration of less than 2 months. Any patient with an uncontrolled infection, another autoimmune disease, pregnancy or lactation was excluded. Diagnoses were established on the basis of clinical symptoms, serum thyroxine and TRAb, thyroid ultrasound, and orbital computed tomography. Total RNA was extracted with Trizol reagent, and quality was checked on an Agilent 2100 Bioanalyzer. TCR beta CDR3 regions were amplified from RNA transcripts. The TCR CDR3 was subjected to a first round of RT-PCR using the HTBI primer set and the Qiagen OneStep RT-PCR kit. The libraries were constructed in a second round of multiplex PCR and then size-selected and purified. The libraries were sequenced on an Illumina HiSeq2000 using paired-end 100 bp reads. Per the authors' processing: SOAPnuke was used to process the raw data, removing reads that contained adapters or uncalled bases, had a mean Phred below 15, or lacked an exact match to the constant primer or identifier. High-quality paired reads were merged using COPE v1.2.5, and each unique nucleotide sequence was defined as a clonotype. Clonotypes were aligned to IMGT TRBV, TRBD and TRBJ reference segments using MiTCR v1.1. Only V-J combinations with frequency above 0.0001, covering 99.2% of repertoires, were analysed. A TCS score was defined as the ratio of F50 (clonal expansion) to E x V (chaos), with BLOSUM62-based TCRdist applied between CDR3 peptides within each V-J. Welch's t-statistics and random forest reduced roughly 500 V-J features to 10 to 15, which were used in a naive Bayes classifier (R e1071). Using fastp at Q25 and MiXCR, TCRdb reprocessed the public reads and kept productive beta chains. Under each unique CDR3 protein, matching rows form one entry showing the most common genes and DNA. The V and J calls follow TCRdb's processing rather than the paper's. In this sample the table shows just over 550,000 distinct CDR3 sequences, about half of which occur a single time. Together, the top ten hold 6.5% to 9% of the sample.

The CDR3 holds 15 amino acids from the cysteine to the phenylalanine. Only the CDR3 DNA stays, 45 bases, in frame from base 1. CDR1 and CDR2 are read off the germline V gene as SGHTA and FQGNSA. V gives up 5 bases and J gives up 0 bases, and the segment between their germline ends measures 8 bases. The specimen sequenced was peripheral blood or thyroid tissue (not recorded which). This clonotype was sampled from a woman between 18 and 30 years old with Graves' hyperthyroidism. Donor details come from another sample of the same person, matched by shared clones. The chain links TRBV7-2 with TRBJ2-6; too little of a D gene remains to name it. The base sequence is TGTGCCAGCAGCCCCCTCCACTCTGGGGCCAACGTCCTGACTTTC. Translated, this is CASSPLHSGANVLTF.